The source of this TCR beta chain is a study of T cell responses to AZD1222 COVID-19 vaccine. The CDR3 sequence is 14 residues long. With 8 bases clipped from V and 4 bases from J, the junction kept 6 bases outside the gene matches. Germline lookup yields CDR1 LGHDT and CDR2 YNNKEL (reference sequence). General observations from the study: Of the AZD1222 recipients, only five to seven were seropositive at baseline.

Method: immunoSEQ multiplex PCR; TCRdb's copy keeps in-frame clones and lacks some. The sample yields over 120,000 clones, about 92% seen once. This clone came up once. Its antigen remains unknown. This sequence was found in an adult who had recovered from COVID-19. This chain links TRBV3-1 (or the pseudogene TRBV3-2) with TRBJ2-2; 8 nucleotides agree with TRBD2. The sequences come from peripheral blood, collected after recovery from COVID-19. As DNA, the CDR3 is TGTGCCAGCCGCGGACTAGCCGTCACCGGGGAGCTGTTTTTT. It translates to CASRGLAVTGELFF.